Listed here are 14 T cell receptor beta chains from one sample, sequenced in a study of tumor and adjacent non-tumor tissue in lung cancer. This sample's RNA came from whole unsorted tissue. Distant lung tissue was collected more than 3 cm away from the tumor edge. The library came from three nested PCR rounds adapted from ARM-PCR protocols. A single record per CDR3 protein comes from TCRdb applying MiXCR to the multiplex PCR reads. The profile covers 85,000 to 130,000 distinct CDR3 sequences, with 65% appearing a single time and around a fifth taken by the ten largest. The sample taken for sequencing was distant non-tumor lung tissue. The receptors shown here come from a man under 40 with non-small cell lung cancer.

V gene TRBV6-5 combines with J gene TRBJ2-5, with 7 bases matching TRBD1. Germline V gene data show CDR1 as MNHEY and CDR2 as SVGAGI. There are 15 residues in the CDR3. V shed 7 bases and J 5 bases; nucleotides not matched to a gene: 13. The chain's CDR3 is CASKNFDARGETQYF. The CDR3 bases are TGTGCCAGCAAAAACTTCGACGCCAGGGGGGAGACCCAGTACTTC.

A note on this clonotype: Sequence at one end of the junction differs from germline and may be a read error. The chain has TRBV20-1 and TRBJ2-3, with D possibly matching TRBD1 (5 bases). The CDR3 extends over 14 amino acids. The V gene's germline CDR1 is DFQATT and CDR2 SNEGSKA (reference sequence). The CDR3 here is CSAVGGQVQDTQYF. The CDR3 nucleotides are TGCAGTGCGGTAGGCGGACAAGTTCAAGATACTCAGTATTTT.

A remark on this clonotype: This may stem from a read error, because a much larger clone lies one nucleotide away. The CDR3 loop is CASSLEASPNSEAFF. Written as DNA, the CDR3 is TGTGCCAGCAGCTTGGAGGCCAGCCCGAACAGTGAAGCTTTCTTT. The J gene is TRBJ1-1, the V gene TRBV5-4; D gene unclear. CDR1 and CDR2 from the germline V gene are SGHNT and YYREEE (reference sequence). The CDR3 has 15 residues.

For this clonotype: A read error may produce the germline difference seen at one junction end. The gene calls are TRBV5-4 and TRBJ2-2, with 11 bases identical to TRBD2. The CDR3 is 15 residues long. The germline CDR1 and CDR2 sequences are SGHNT and YYREEE (reference sequence). For the CDR3, the DNA is TGTGCCAACAGCTCCGGGACTAGCGGCACCGGGGAGCTGTTTTTT. It is translated as CANSSGTSGTGELFF.

Details on this clonotype: One end of the junction is discordant with germline, which a read error may explain. The chain couples TRBV29-1 to TRBJ2-7; possibly TRBD1 or TRBD2 for D (6 bases each). The CDR3 extends over 13 amino acids. Germline CDR1 is SQVTM and CDR2 is ANQGSEA. The DNA of the CDR3 is TGCAGCGTTCCGAGGGGGGAGTCCTACGAGCATTACTTC. Its translation is CSVPRGESYEHYF.

Of note for this clonotype: Its ends do not fully match the called genes, so a read error is possible. The chain carries TRBV4-3 and TRBJ2-7, with 7 nucleotides matching TRBD1. This CDR3 contains 15 residues. Germline assignment: CDR1 LGHNA and CDR2 YSLEER. The CDR3 DNA reads as TGTGCCAGCAGCCACCTGACAGGGAGTTCCTACGAGCAGTACTTC. Translation gives CASSHLTGSSYEQYF.

Comment on this clonotype: Its ends do not fully match the called genes, so a read error is possible. The rearrangement joins TRBV12-3 or TRBV12-4 to TRBJ2-3; 12 nucleotides match TRBD2. The CDR3 has 17 amino acids. CDR3: CASNIGSSGGASDTQYF. In DNA, the CDR3 is TGTGCTAGCAATATCGGGTCTAGCGGGGGGGCATCAGATACGCAGTATTTT.

Of note for this clonotype: Because it lacks the conserved phenylalanine or tryptophan at the end, this CDR3 is likely a read error. This chain links TRBV29-1 with TRBJ2-7, with 8 bases matching TRBD2. This CDR3 has 14 residues. Germline V gene data show CDR1 as SQVTM and CDR2 as ANQGSEA. CDR3 DNA: TGCAGTGTTGATGGCGGGACTAGTTCCTACGAGCAGTACTAC. Translated, it gives CSVDGGTSSYEQYY.

This clonotype showed up just a few times. The V call is TRBV9, the J call TRBJ2-7; D gene ambiguous. Germline CDR1 reads SGDLS; CDR2 reads YYNGEE. Trimming removed 0 bases from V and 0 bases from J, with 10 bases in between. CDR3 length equals 15 residues. For the CDR3, the DNA is TGTGCCAGCAGCGTAGACGCGGCGAGCTCCTACGAGCAGTACTTC. This sequence encodes CASSVDAASSYEQYF.

Notes on this clonotype: No conserved phenylalanine or tryptophan is present at the end of the CDR3, so a read error is the likely explanation. V gene TRBV6-2 or TRBV6-3 combines with J gene TRBJ2-7, with 10 nucleotides matching TRBD2. CDR1 and CDR2 (germline): MNHEY, SVGEGT. The trim removed 9 bases at V and 3 bases at J, leaving 8 bases unmatched. CDR3 length: 14 residues. The CDR3 DNA follows: TGTGCCAGTCTTCCTAGCGGGGGCCTCTACGAGCAGTACATG. It encodes CASLPSGGLYEQYM.

Details on this clonotype: Because the CDR3 is missing its conserved closing phenylalanine or tryptophan, this is likely a read error. The genes are TRBV11-3 and TRBJ2-5; 12 bases are a match to TRBD2. Per the germline V gene, CDR1 is SGHNT and CDR2 is YENEEA. With V trimmed by 1 base and J by 4 bases, 4 bases remained unmatched. The CDR3 runs 16 residues. CDR3 region: CASSLGLAGEGETQYS. CDR3 in DNA: TGTGCCAGCAGCTTAGGACTAGCGGGAGAGGGAGAGACCCAGTACTCC.

For this clonotype: A read error may explain this, as a much larger clone is one base away. This chain uses TRBV6-5 with TRBJ2-7; D gene ambiguous. Germline assignment: CDR1 MNHEY and CDR2 SVGAGI. The CDR3 totals 14 residues. The germline V and J ends were trimmed by 7 bases and 0 bases, with 13 bases remaining between them. The CDR3: CASTPRTGSYEQYF. In nucleotides, the CDR3 is TGTGCCAGCACTCCACGGACCGGCTCCTACGAGCAGTACTTC.

The rearrangement joins TRBV6-4 to TRBJ2-1; TRBD2 might be the D (5 bases). Per the germline V gene, CDR1 is MRHNA and CDR2 is SNTAGT. V gave up 7 bases and J gave up 0 bases, with 13 bases separating them. The CDR3 has 15 amino acids. The CDR3 loop reads CASNVSAGSYNEQFF. CDR3 nucleotide sequence: TGTGCCAGCAATGTCTCCGCGGGCTCCTACAATGAGCAGTTCTTC.

As regards this clonotype: The conserved phenylalanine or tryptophan normally closing the CDR3 is absent here, so this likely arose from a read error. The CDR3 region has the DNA TGTGTAAGCAGTTCCAGATACGAGCAGTACCTC. Translation gives CVSSSRYEQYL. The rearrangement links TRBV12-3 or TRBV12-4 to TRBJ2-7; D is unclear. The CDR3 has 11 amino acids.